These T cell receptor beta chains were read from a single sample in a study of T cells after yellow fever vaccination. In TCRdb, the 5' RACE reads were re-called with MiXCR into one record per CDR3 protein. The sample records hundreds of thousands of distinct CDR3 sequences, more than 3% being singletons. Sequencing was performed on PBMCs, taken on the day of the yellow fever booster vaccination. The receptors were sampled from a man aged 18 to 30 who received the YFV17D yellow fever vaccine. CDR3s include the opening cysteine and the closing phenylalanine or tryptophan. D genes are given only for firm matches. Size is omitted from some rows. Given values are once, few, many or a class for expanded clones.

D gene | clone size | J gene | V gene | CDR3 DNA | CDR3 protein
. | many | TRBJ2-7 | TRBV29-1 | TGCAGCGTAGCAAGGACAGTGCTCAGCTCCTACGAGCAGTACTTC | CSVARTVLSSYEQYF
. | many | TRBJ2-5 | TRBV20-1 | TGCAGTGCTAGTCCCCCCCGTATTGTAGCCCAGTACTTC | CSASPPRIVAQYF
. | . | TRBJ2-2 | TRBV5-6 | TGTGCCAGCAGTTCAGCCACCGGGGAGCTGTTTTTT | CASSSATGELFF
TRBD1 | many | TRBJ2-1 | TRBV4-1 | TGCGCCAGCAGCCAAGATCCAGGGGGCTCCTACAATGAGCAGTTCTTC | CASSQDPGGSYNEQFF
TRBD2 | few | TRBJ2-7 | TRBV25-1 | TGTGCCAGCAGTGAACCAGCGGGGGGGCAGTACGAGCAGTACTTC | CASSEPAGGQYEQYF
. | . | TRBJ2-3 | TRBV7-2 | TGTGCCAGCAGCTTATATGGTACCTCCACAGATACGCAGTATTTT | CASSLYGTSTDTQYF
. | . | TRBJ2-7 | TRBV12-3/TRBV12-4 | TGTGCCAGCAGTTTTCGAGACGGTTCCTACGAGCAGTACTTC | CASSFRDGSYEQYF
. | few | TRBJ2-1 | TRBV4-1 | TGCGCCAGCAGCCAACCGAGGGCCAGATACAATGAGCAGTTCTTC | CASSQPRARYNEQFF
. | many | TRBJ1-2 | TRBV12-3/TRBV12-4 | TGTGCCAGCAGGGTTGGCCAGATCAACTATGGCTACACCTTC | CASRVGQINYGYTF
. | many | TRBJ1-1 | TRBV20-1 | TGCAGTGCTAGAGAAGGAGGGCTGTCAGCTTTCTTT | CSAREGGLSAFF
. | many | TRBJ1-2 | TRBV6-5 | TGTGCCAGCAGTTACTCGAAGGGCTATGGCTACACCTTC | CASSYSKGYGYTF
. | few | TRBJ2-3 | TRBV20-1 | TGCAGTGCTCCAACCCCACACAGACTCCGAGCGAGAGATACGCAGTATTTT | CSAPTPHRLRARDTQYF
. | few | TRBJ2-2 | TRBV20-1 | TGCAGTGCTGGACCCTGGTTAGCGCGAGGTGCGAACACCGGGGAGCTGTTTTTT | CSAGPWLARGANTGELFF
. | many | TRBJ1-2 | TRBV20-1 | TGCAGTGCTAGTAGGGGTGGCTACACCTTC | CSASRGGYTF
. | few | TRBJ2-7 | TRBV9 | TGTGCCAGCAGCGTAGATGGCAGAATCTACGAGCAGTACTTC | CASSVDGRIYEQYF
. | many | TRBJ2-7 | TRBV6-6 | TGTGCCAGCAGTTACTCGAGGACAGCGGCCTACGAGCAGTACTTC | CASSYSRTAAYEQYF
. | few | TRBJ1-1 | TRBV20-1 | TGCAGTGCTACCCCGGGGCAAAGGAACACTGAAGCTTTCTTT | CSATPGQRNTEAFF
. | many | TRBJ2-2 | TRBV20-1 | TGCAGTGCCTACCAGCAGGGGAACACCGGGGAGCTGTTTTTT | CSAYQQGNTGELFF
. | many | TRBJ1-3 | TRBV6-6 | TGTGCCAGCAGTTACAGGACACCCAACTCTGGAAACACCATATATTTT | CASSYRTPNSGNTIYF
TRBD1 | many | TRBJ1-2 | TRBV28 | TGTGCCAGCAGCCTCAGGACAGGGATCTATGGCTACACCTTC | CASSLRTGIYGYTF
TRBD1 | . | TRBJ2-3 | TRBV19 | TGTGCCACCGGACAGGGGGATAACACAGATACGCAGTATTTT | CATGQGDNTDTQYF
. | . | TRBJ1-2 | TRBV7-2 | TGTGCCAGCAGCTCAACTTCATGGGAGAACTACACCTTC | CASSSTSWENYTF
. | . | TRBJ1-2 | TRBV10-3 | TGTGCCATCAGTGAGTCACCGGTAACTAACTATGGCTACACCTTC | CAISESPVTNYGYTF
. | few | TRBJ1-6 | TRBV24-1 | TGTGCCACCTTTCTGGAGGCGTTCAATTCACCCCTCCACTTT | CATFLEAFNSPLHF
. | many | TRBJ2-2 | TRBV4-1 | TGCGCCAGCAGCCAAGGAACAGGCAGTCAAGTTGGTTGGGAGCTGTTTTTT | CASSQGTGSQVGWELFF
TRBD1 | many | TRBJ1-2 | TRBV27 | TGTGCCAGCAGTGCACAGGGGCGAGGCTACACCTTC | CASSAQGRGYTF
TRBD1 | . | TRBJ1-1 | TRBV7-6 | TGTGCCAGCAGCTTGCGACCGGAGGGGGCCCCGAACACTGAAGCTTTCTTT | CASSLRPEGAPNTEAFF
. | many | TRBJ2-3 | TRBV5-1 | TGCGCCAGCAGCCAAACTTCCAAGACAGATACGCAGTATTTT | CASSQTSKTDTQYF
TRBD2 | . | TRBJ2-4 | TRBV7-2 | TGTGCCAGCAGCTTATGGGCGACTAGCGGGGGTAACATTCAGTACTTC | CASSLWATSGGNIQYF
. | many | TRBJ1-2 | TRBV7-9 | TGTGCCAGCAGCTTAGGTACAGAGAACTATGGCTACACCTTC | CASSLGTENYGYTF
. | many | TRBJ2-1 | TRBV11-2 | TGTGCCAGCAGCTCCTTCCGGGGAGAGGTAAATGAGCAGTTCTTC | CASSSFRGEVNEQFF
TRBD2 | many | TRBJ2-5 | TRBV6-5 | TGTGCCAGCAGTTACTCCCAAGAAGGACTAGCGGGGGGGCCGGAGACCCAGTACTTC | CASSYSQEGLAGGPETQYF
. | few | TRBJ2-7 | TRBV18 | TGTGCCAGCTCACCGGGATCGACCTTATACGAGCAGTACTTC | CASSPGSTLYEQYF
. | . | TRBJ1-6 | TRBV5-4 | TGTGCCAGCACCCGCGGCGGGTTAAATTCACCCCTCCACTTT | CASTRGGLNSPLHF
. | many | TRBJ1-1 | TRBV4-2 | TGTGCCAGCAGCCAAGGCTGGAGGCGGCCCTTGAACACTGAAGCTTTCTTT | CASSQGWRRPLNTEAFF
TRBD2 | many | TRBJ2-3 | TRBV9 | TGTGCCAGCAGCGGTACCGGGACTAGCGGGCTAGATACGCAGTATTTT | CASSGTGTSGLDTQYF
. | many | TRBJ1-1 | TRBV6-2/TRBV6-3 | TGTGCCAGCAGAGGGTCGAACACTGAAGCTTTCTTT | CASRGSNTEAFF
TRBD2 | many | TRBJ2-2 | TRBV5-1 | TGCGCCAGCAGACCCGGGGGGGCCGGGGAGCTGTTTTTT | CASRPGGAGELFF
TRBD1 | . | TRBJ1-4 | TRBV20-1 | TGCAGTGCTAGAGATTGGGGGACAGAAAATGAAAGACTGTTTTTT | CSARDWGTENERLFF
. | . | TRBJ1-2 | TRBV13 | TGTGCCAGCAGCACACGACAGAGAAACTATGGCTACACCTTC | CASSTRQRNYGYTF
. | many | TRBJ2-7 | TRBV23-1 | TGCGCCAGCAGTCAATCCATGTCAGGAAGGCTCTACGAGCAGTACTTC | CASSQSMSGRLYEQYF
. | many | TRBJ1-1 | TRBV5-1 | TGCGCCAGCAGCCGATGGCCCGGGAACACTGAAGCTTTCTTT | CASSRWPGNTEAFF
. | many | TRBJ2-5 | TRBV7-2 | TGTGCCAGCAGCTTAGCGGGGAACCTGCCTCAAGAGACCCAGTACTTC | CASSLAGNLPQETQYF
. | . | TRBJ1-6 | TRBV7-2 | TGTGCCAGCAGCTTAGTGACCGTGTACCATTCACCCCTCCACTTT | CASSLVTVYHSPLHF
TRBD1 | . | TRBJ1-5 | TRBV12-3/TRBV12-4 | TGTGCCAGCAGCCCGGGACAGGGGGTTCATCAGCCCCTGCATTTT | CASSPGQGVHQPLHF
TRBD1 | many | TRBJ2-2 | TRBV7-2 | TGTGCCAGCAGCTTAGCCCGACAGGGGTTTAGGACCGGGGAGCTGTTTTTT | CASSLARQGFRTGELFF
TRBD2 | many | TRBJ2-1 | TRBV5-1 | TGCGCCAGCAGCCGATCACTAGCGGGGGCCCACAATGAGCAGTTCTTC | CASSRSLAGAHNEQFF
. | many | TRBJ1-1 | TRBV7-2 | TGTGCCAGCAGCTCCTCAGGGCAGCACACTGAAGCTTTCTTT | CASSSSGQHTEAFF
. | . | TRBJ2-5 | TRBV3-1 | TGTGCCAGCAGCCAAGATGGCGTAATAGCGCAGTACCAAGAGACCCAGTACTTC | CASSQDGVIAQYQETQYF
. | once | TRBJ2-5 | TRBV5-1 | TGCGCCAGCAGCTTGGAGGGAAAGGGAGAGACCCAGTACTTC | CASSLEGKGETQYF
TRBD2 | few | TRBJ2-5 | TRBV4-1 | TGCGCCAGCAGCCCCACTGAGGCGGGGGGTCAAGAGACCCAGTACTTC | CASSPTEAGGQETQYF
TRBD2 | many | TRBJ2-3 | TRBV29-1 | TGCAGCGTTGGTAGCGGGGGGCCCAAAGCCACTAGCACAGATACGCAGTATTTT | CSVGSGGPKATSTDTQYF
. | many | TRBJ2-1 | TRBV28 | TGTGCCAGCAGTTTAAATCCCGCGTCTGGGGACGCCTACAATGAGCAGTTCTTC | CASSLNPASGDAYNEQFF
TRBD1 | many | TRBJ2-1 | TRBV7-9 | TGTGCCAGCAGCCCCCGAGGGACAGGGCACAATGAGCAGTTCTTC | CASSPRGTGHNEQFF
. | few | TRBJ2-1 | TRBV27 | TGTGCCAGCAGTGCGTGGACAGTCAATGAGCAGTTCTTC | CASSAWTVNEQFF